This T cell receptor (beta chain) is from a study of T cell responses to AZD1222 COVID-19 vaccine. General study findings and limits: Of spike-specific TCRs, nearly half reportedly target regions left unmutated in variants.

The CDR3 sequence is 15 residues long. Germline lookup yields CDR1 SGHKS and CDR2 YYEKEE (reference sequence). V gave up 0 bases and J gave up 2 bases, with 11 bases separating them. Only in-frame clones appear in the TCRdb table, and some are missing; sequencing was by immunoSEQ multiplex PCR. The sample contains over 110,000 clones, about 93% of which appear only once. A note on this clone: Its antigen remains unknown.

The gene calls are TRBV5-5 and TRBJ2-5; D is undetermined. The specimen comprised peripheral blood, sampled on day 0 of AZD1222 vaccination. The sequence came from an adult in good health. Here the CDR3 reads CASSLDGAYQETQYF. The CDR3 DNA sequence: TGTGCCAGCAGCTTGGACGGTGCGTATCAAGAGACCCAGTACTTC.